This T cell receptor (beta chain) was found in a study of blood T cell repertoires in COVID-19 (dated by TCRdb to the early 2020s). Broadly, across the study: Collaborator samples came from the United States, Italy and Spain and covered acute and convalescent phases of COVID-19. The prospective study material was composed of cDNA or gDNA derived from T cells, B-cell-depleted T cells, or PBMCs. Deeply sampled blood TCRbeta repertoires from subjects exposed to, actively infected with, or recovered from COVID-19 were included in the dataset. The repertoires were released in a freely available public database meant as a resource for research on the immune response to SARS-CoV-2. The samples were drawn from two sources: the first 160 participants of the ongoing ImmuneRACE study, and fewer than 1,500 subjects contributed by 6 global collaborators. Nearly every sample came with metadata listing a de-identified subject ID, COVID-19 status, age in years and sex. HLA class I and class II types, where available, came from metadata supplied by the sample provider rather than from assay-based typing.

This clone has just a few counts. Its cognate antigen has yet to be identified. There are no base qualities to consult, and no much larger clone falls within one base. The germline V gene sets CDR1 to SGHDT and CDR2 to YYEEEE. The trim is 8 bases for V and 7 bases for J, with a gap of 19 bases between the germline ends. Reading from cysteine to phenylalanine, the CDR3 counts 13 amino acids. Here the CDR3 DNA is all that survives: 39 bases in frame from base 1. Collaborating institutions collected whole blood in K2EDTA tubes following their own protocols. For TCRbeta analysis, collaborators shipped samples as frozen whole blood, isolated PBMCs, or DNA extracted from either of those sample types. TCRbeta CDR3 regions were amplified from genomic DNA using the immunoSEQ Assay, a bias-controlled multiplex PCR. The original methods were these. Within the assay, amplification of reference gene primers was used to estimate how many nucleated cells each sample contained. To quantify the absolute abundance of each unique TCRbeta CDR3 rearrangement, sequence reads were collapsed and filtered. For each sample, productive Simpson clonality was calculated as the square root of Simpson's diversity index across productive rearrangements. The table comes from immuneACCESS by way of TCRdb, which keeps in-frame sequences with V and J called. Part of the clones is missing from these tables; in studies checked, under half for an unresolved V gene and the rest for unknown reasons. V and J calls and clone size are those listed in that table; D and trimming were worked out from the DNA. In this sample the table shows around 150,000 clones, 65% to 90% of which occur a single time. Roughly 9.1% of the sample is held by the ten biggest clonotypes.

The research as a whole found: The amount of clinical and demographic metadata varied by source and participant and was provided uncurated.

The sequenced sample consisted of peripheral blood. The source is a woman aged 55-70 years with active or convalescent COVID-19. The V gene is TRBV5-6 and the J gene is TRBJ2-7, and possibly TRBD1, on 8 matching bases. The base sequence is TGTGCCAGTCAGGGGGCGGGAGTAAGGGAGCAGTACTTC. It codes for CASQGAGVREQYF.